This T cell receptor beta chain stems from a study of T cell repertoires in aging, cancer and after chemotherapy. For the study at large: Chronic lymphocytic leukemia patients on fludarabine- or bendamustine-based regimens gave paired samples before and after chemotherapy. Overall study results and limits: These repertoire data do not allow conclusions about immunological memory after chemotherapy. Across the chemotherapy interval, each cancer cohort showed higher median generation probability, suggesting thymic rebound. In healthy donors, age-related TCR diversity loss mainly reflected lost richness.

The CDR3 is 13 amino acids. Trimming removed 0 bases from V and 4 bases from J, with 8 bases in between. Germline V CDR1 and CDR2: DFQATT, SNEGSKA (reference sequence). Peripheral blood genomic DNA, not sorted cells or RNA, was the template. Relative to its sample, this clonotype is medium-sized. Its antigen is unidentified. A mixed TRB-A/B primer pool amplified rearranged TRB by multiplex touch-down PCR. Via MiXCR, TCRdb re-called the multiplex PCR reads, giving one row per CDR3 protein. The data hold about 850 distinct CDR3 sequences, with 20% to 25% observed a single time. Specimen: blood. The receptor comes from a human donor with a blood cancer. The V and J genes are TRBV20-1 and TRBJ2-3, with D uncertain. The CDR3 spells CSAREVGSDTQYF. The CDR3 nucleotides read TGCAGTGCTAGAGAGGTTGGGTCAGATACGCAGTATTTT.